This T cell receptor (beta chain) emerged from a study of Graves' ophthalmopathy and Graves' hyperthyroidism. Overall study: Before any treatment was given, at initial diagnosis, peripheral blood was collected. Whole-study findings and limits: The model forecast ophthalmopathy progression, reaching roughly 70% sensitivity and about 72% specificity.

The sequenced template was RNA, covering the TCR beta CDR3 region. First-round RT-PCR used HTBI primers; second-round multiplex PCR followed. TCRdb re-called the multiplex PCR reads with MiXCR, one entry per CDR3 protein. The sample consists of hundreds of thousands of distinct CDR3 sequences, 40% of them appearing once. The diagnosis combined clinical symptoms, thyroxine, TRAb, thyroid ultrasound and orbital computed tomography scans. The CDR3 is 15 amino acids. Per germline, CDR1 SGHAT and CDR2 FQNNGV. V shed 5 bases and J shed 0 bases, with 13 bases lying between them. With respect to this clonotype: Its antigen is not known.

Material for sequencing was peripheral blood. This TCR was recovered from an adult man with Graves' ophthalmopathy. The chain employs TRBV11-2 and TRBJ1-1; no definite D call. As DNA, the CDR3 is TGTGCCAGCAGCCCGCCCGAGTTCTTGAACACTGAAGCTTTCTTT. It is translated as CASSPPEFLNTEAFF.